The clone carrying this T cell receptor beta chain was seen only a few times. Its specificity is unknown. These data originate in a study of human T cells and chemical hapten exposure. Whole-study context: How much TCR each sample yielded varied, mostly because pooled library volumes differed slightly.

The time point: pre-sensitization, week 0. Treatment noted: therapeutic diphenylcyclopropenone sensitization with weekly scalp DPC. Patches went on only after blood had been drawn each time. Findings and caveats of the study: Every donor had alopecia, and their immune response may therefore differ from healthy people's.

In the original processing: Between about 20,000 and 750,000 TCRs appeared in each sample, and the median stood at 95,638. TCRdb processed the RACE reads anew with MiXCR; each CDR3 protein has one entry. For this entry, the V and J calls and clone size follow TCRdb and not the study's own pipeline. The sample records 250,000 or so distinct CDR3 sequences, 7.5% to 8% being singletons. The V gene's germline CDR1 is LNHNV and CDR2 YYDKDF (reference sequence). Deletions cut 5 bases from V and 4 bases from J, with 19 bases between. This CDR3 region has 16 residues. The chain carries TRBV15 and TRBJ2-3; maybe TRBD2 (6 bases). Sample: whole blood, taken in connection with sensitization to the hapten diphenylcyclopropenone (DPC). The clonotype originates from a man between 18 and 29 years old with alopecia areata. Some clones in this sample may be carry-over from other donors' samples. CDR3 sequence (DNA): TGTGCCACCAGCGGCCGACTAGTTGATTTAGCAGATACGCAGTATTTT. It specifies CATSGRLVDLADTQYF.